This TCR beta chain was documented in a study of cytomegalovirus exposure and HLA in healthy donors. The study, taken as a whole, reports: Most CMV-associated TCR beta chains appeared HLA-restricted in a later analysis. Specific recognition of CMV antigens was confirmed in vitro for three chains (all CMV-associated).

Concerning this clone itself: Its antigen is unidentified.

V lost 1 base, J lost 8 bases, and 5 bases lay in between. The germline gives CDR1 DFQATT, CDR2 SNEGSKA (reference sequence). The CDR3 runs 11 residues. With 60 Vbeta and 13 Jbeta primers, the PCR was carried out. TCRdb's copy holds only in-frame clones and misses some; the assay was immunoSEQ multiplex PCR. The sample has roughly 120,000 clones; about four fifths are singletons. The chain uses TRBV20-1 and TRBJ2-2; D remains unclear. This TCR derives from a male donor in good health and CMV-seropositive. The sequenced material came from PBMCs. For the CDR3, the DNA is TGCAGTGCTAGAGGTAGAGGGGAGCTGTTTTTT. This codes for CSARGRGELFF.